This entry lists 14 T cell receptor beta chains sequenced from one sample in a study of TIL therapy for anti-PD-1-resistant metastatic lung cancer. Time point specified: pre-treatment sample, taken before nivolumab and TIL therapy. Sequencing used immunoSEQ v3. Libraries were prepared by immunoSEQ multiplex PCR; TCRdb keeps only in-frame clonotypes and omits some of them. The sample lists about 53,000 clones, roughly 70% seen once, with 1.5% to 2% in the top ten. The source material was blood, sampled at baseline. Receptors originate from a person aged 25 to 85 with non-small cell lung cancer.

The rearrangement uses TRBV7-8 and TRBJ2-7; D may match TRBD1 or TRBD2 (5 bases each). The CDR3 length is 15 residues. The V end was cut by 2 bases, the J end by 0 bases, with 11 bases between. Germline CDR1 and CDR2: SGHVS and FQNEAQ. The CDR3 coding sequence is TGTGCCAGCAGCTTACGAAGCGGACACTCCTACGAGCAGTACTTC. This translates into CASSLRSGHSYEQYF.

This chain links TRBV7-2 with TRBJ1-1, with D unclear. This CDR3 spans 13 amino acids. V was trimmed by 5 bases and J by 1 base, leaving 8 bases between them. CDR1 is SGHTA and CDR2 is FQGNSA in the germline V gene. CDR3 loop: CASSLRQNTEAFF. As DNA, the CDR3 is TGTGCCAGCAGCCTACGACAGAACACTGAAGCTTTCTTT.

This chain uses TRBV5-4 with TRBJ2-6; no clear D. Germline V gene data show CDR1 as SGHNT and CDR2 as YYREEE (reference sequence). The V and J ends lost 4 bases and 0 bases respectively, with 17 bases between them. There are 18 residues in the CDR3. The CDR3 DNA reads TGTGCCAGCAGCGCCCAGACGAAGGGTCCCTCTGGGGCCAACGTCCTGACTTTC. This translates into CASSAQTKGPSGANVLTF.

This rearrangement joins TRBV5-1 to TRBJ2-7; D assignment may be TRBD1 or TRBD2 (6 bases each). The CDR3 is 15 residues long. Trimming shortened V by 4 bases and J by 2 bases, and 16 bases separated the two germline ends. Germline CDR1 and CDR2: SGHRS and YFSETQ. For the CDR3, the DNA is TGCGCCAGCAGCCTAAACGCGGGACAAACCTACGAGCAGTACTTC. Encoded protein: CASSLNAGQTYEQYF.

The chain is built from TRBV28 and TRBJ1-5; maybe TRBD1 (5 bases). Germline V gene data show CDR1 as MDHEN and CDR2 as SYDVKM. This CDR3 spans 12 amino acids. V lost 6 bases and J 4 bases, leaving 7 bases between the germline ends. CDR3 amino acids: CASRGGNQPQHF. CDR3 nucleotides: TGTGCCAGCAGGGGGGGTAATCAGCCCCAGCATTTT.

The V and J genes are TRBV27 and TRBJ1-4; TRBD1 matches 7 bases. Per germline, CDR1 MNHEY and CDR2 SMNVEV (reference sequence). This CDR3 has 19 residues. V was clipped by 1 base and J by 1 base; unmatched bases: 12. CDR3 bases: TGTGCCAGCAGTTTATACCCTCTGAGGGGGCCGGGAACTAATGAAAAACTGTTTTTT. Translated, it gives CASSLYPLRGPGTNEKLFF.

The CDR3 DNA reads TGTGCCAGCAGCTTAGTTCTGGGGCGATCCTACAATGAGCAGTTCTTC. Protein sequence: CASSLVLGRSYNEQFF. This sequence joins TRBV11-3 and TRBJ2-1; D is possibly TRBD1 (5 bases). Germline V gene sequence: CDR1 SGHNT, CDR2 YENEEA. Trimming took off 1 base at V and 1 base at J, with 11 bases between the two ends. There are 16 residues in the CDR3.

The chain links TRBV7-2 to TRBJ1-4; D is unclear. Trimming took 4 bases from V and 7 from J, leaving 13 bases between them. The CDR3 has 14 amino acids. Per germline, CDR1 SGHTA and CDR2 FQGNSA. The CDR3 protein is CASSSSRLPEKLFF. CDR3 sequence (DNA): TGTGCCAGCAGCTCTAGTAGGTTACCTGAAAAACTGTTTTTT.

The chain couples TRBV5-6 to TRBJ1-5; D is possibly TRBD1 (5 bases). Germline assignment: CDR1 SGHDT and CDR2 YYEEEE. The ends were cut back, 0 bases at V and 5 bases at J, with 15 bases in the middle. CDR3 length equals 16 residues. CDR3 sequence: CASSLGGGAGDQPQHF. CDR3 bases: TGTGCCAGCAGCTTGGGCGGGGGAGCAGGCGATCAGCCCCAGCATTTT.

This clone has only one observation. CDR3 nucleotides: TGTGCCATCAGTGAGTATGGGGGTTCGAACACTGAAGCTTTCTTT. Translating gives CAISEYGGSNTEAFF. The chain carries TRBV10-3 and TRBJ1-1; D may be TRBD1 (5 bases). Trimming pared 1 base from V and 1 base from J, leaving 10 bases between. Germline CDR1 reads ENHRY; CDR2 reads SYGVKD. The CDR3 is 15 amino acids.

This clone appeared once. The chain is built from TRBV29-1 and TRBJ1-1; 8 nucleotides align to TRBD1. CDR1 is SQVTM, CDR2 ANQGSEA, per germline. CDR3 length: 12 amino acids. Germline trimming cut 4 bases from V and 5 bases from J; bases unmatched to any gene: 3. CDR3 bases: TGCAGCGTTGCGAGGACAGGGACTGAAGCTTTCTTT. This encodes CSVARTGTEAFF.

The rearrangement links TRBV9 to TRBJ2-3, with 16 bases matching TRBD2. The CDR3 is 18 amino acids. Germline trimming cut 4 bases from V and 0 bases from J; bases unmatched to any gene: 5. From germline, CDR1 is SGDLS and CDR2 YYNGEE. The DNA for the CDR3 is TGTGCCAGCAGCCCGGGACTAGCGGGAGGGCTAAGCACAGATACGCAGTATTTT. This codes for CASSPGLAGGLSTDTQYF.

This sequence joins TRBV27 and TRBJ1-4; TRBD1 is a possible D gene (6 bases). This CDR3 contains 16 residues. CDR1 MNHEY and CDR2 SMNVEV come from the germline V gene (reference sequence). V was clipped by 5 bases and J by 5 bases, with 18 bases between them. The CDR3 region is CASSARQAGKNEKLFF. CDR3 DNA sequence: TGTGCCAGCAGTGCGAGACAGGCCGGGAAGAATGAAAAACTGTTTTTT.

This sequence joins TRBV6-5 and TRBJ2-4, with TRBD1 identical over 8 bases. V lost 6 bases and J lost 0; bases outside the gene matches: 4. CDR3 length: 15 residues. Germline assignment: CDR1 MNHEY and CDR2 SVGAGI. CDR3 in amino acids: CASRTGALAKNIQYF. Here the CDR3 DNA reads TGTGCCAGCAGGACAGGGGCTCTAGCCAAAAACATTCAGTACTTC.